This TCR beta chain was sequenced for a study of T-cell memory formation after mild COVID-19. General study results and limits: That cross-reactive memory joined was suggested by some responding clones appearing in pre-infection memory. A second wave expanding day 15 to 37 was CD4+-biased; contracting clones were balanced. Shrinking CD4+ clones resided mostly in CM and EM, and CD8+ ones in EMRA.

TCRdb reanalysed the 5' RACE reads using MiXCR and keeps one entry per CDR3 protein. The table lists under 200,000 distinct CDR3 sequences, 31% of them singletons, with about 12% in the top ten. About this clonotype itself: Antigen: not known.

Sequencing used PBMCs or a T cell subset sorted from them (not recorded which). This TCR came from an adult woman who had mild COVID-19 (a few samples of this study predate the infection). Cell type and time point are not known.

The CDR3 DNA reads as TGTGCCAGCGGCGGGACACAGGTTGTCGGGCAGTACTTC. Its protein is CASGGTQVVGQYF. This chain joins TRBV6-2 or TRBV6-3 and TRBJ2-7; TRBD1 or TRBD2 may be the D gene (6 bases each). The CDR3 has 13 residues. V dropped 8 bases and J dropped 9 bases, with 20 bases sitting between them. Germline lookup yields CDR1 MNHEY and CDR2 SVGEGT.